The entry below gives a single TCR beta chain sequence along with its context. These data come from a study of CD8 T cells in Susac syndrome. After extraction with the RNeasy kit, about 0.5 to 1 ug of the RNA was reverse transcribed using random hexamers. Using its own MiXCR run on the immunoSEQ multiplex PCR reads, TCRdb lists one record per CDR3 protein. This sample carries some 190,000 distinct CDR3 sequences, about 94% of them seen once, and the ten largest clones take over 0.15%. The receptor was isolated from a human donor with Susac syndrome. The sequencing sample was made of CD4+ T cells from PBMCs.

CDR3 in amino acids: CASSVSGTVYEQYF. The CDR3 DNA reads TGCGCCAGCAGCGTGTCCGGGACAGTCTACGAGCAGTACTTC. The rearrangement joins TRBV5-1 to TRBJ2-7; 7 nucleotides match TRBD1. The CDR3 consists of 14 residues. Looked up from germline, CDR1 is SGHRS and CDR2 is YFSETQ. V was clipped by 4 bases and J by 3 bases; unmatched bases: 7.